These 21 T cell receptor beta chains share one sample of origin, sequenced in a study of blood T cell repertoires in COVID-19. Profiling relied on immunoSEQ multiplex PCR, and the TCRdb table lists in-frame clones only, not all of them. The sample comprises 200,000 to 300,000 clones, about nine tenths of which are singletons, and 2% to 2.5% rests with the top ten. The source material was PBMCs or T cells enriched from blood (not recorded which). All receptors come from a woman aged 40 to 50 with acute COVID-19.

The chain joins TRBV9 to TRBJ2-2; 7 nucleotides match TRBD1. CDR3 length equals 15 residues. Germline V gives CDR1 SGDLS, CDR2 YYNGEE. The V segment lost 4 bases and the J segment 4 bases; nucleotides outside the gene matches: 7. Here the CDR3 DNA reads TGTGCCAGCAGCCTGAGGGGGCGGCTCACCGGGGAGCTGTTTTTT. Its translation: CASSLRGRLTGELFF.

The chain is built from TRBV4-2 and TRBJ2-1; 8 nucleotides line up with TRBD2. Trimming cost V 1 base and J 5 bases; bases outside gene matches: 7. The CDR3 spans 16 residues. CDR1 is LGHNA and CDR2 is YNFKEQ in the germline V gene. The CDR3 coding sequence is TGTGCCAGCAGCCAAGTTGGCGGGGGGCTGCACAATGAGCAGTTCTTC. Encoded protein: CASSQVGGGLHNEQFF.

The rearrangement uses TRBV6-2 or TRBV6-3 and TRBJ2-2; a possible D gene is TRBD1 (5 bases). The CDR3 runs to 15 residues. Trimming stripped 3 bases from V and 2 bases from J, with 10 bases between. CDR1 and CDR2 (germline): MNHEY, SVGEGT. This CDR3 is CASSYRGPNTGELFF. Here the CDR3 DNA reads TGTGCCAGCAGTTATAGGGGTCCTAACACCGGGGAGCTGTTTTTT.

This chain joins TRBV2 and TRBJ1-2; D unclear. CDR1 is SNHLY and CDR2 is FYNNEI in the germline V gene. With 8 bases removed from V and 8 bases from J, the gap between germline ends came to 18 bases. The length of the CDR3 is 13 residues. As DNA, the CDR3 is TGTGCCAGCTCTGGCAGGCCCAAAACAGGCTACACCTTC. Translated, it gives CASSGRPKTGYTF.

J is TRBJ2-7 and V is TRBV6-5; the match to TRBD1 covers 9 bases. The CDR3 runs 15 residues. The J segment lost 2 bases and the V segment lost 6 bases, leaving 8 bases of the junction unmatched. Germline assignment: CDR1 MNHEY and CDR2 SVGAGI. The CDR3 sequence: CASSLGTGKAYEQYF. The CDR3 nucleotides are TGTGCCAGCAGCCTTGGGACAGGGAAAGCCTACGAGCAGTACTTC.

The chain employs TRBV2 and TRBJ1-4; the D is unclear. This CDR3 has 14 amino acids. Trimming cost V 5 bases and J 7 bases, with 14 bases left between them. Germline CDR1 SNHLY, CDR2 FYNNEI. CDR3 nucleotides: TGTGCCAGCAGTTTACGGAATCGCGGTGAAAAACTGTTTTTT. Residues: CASSLRNRGEKLFF.

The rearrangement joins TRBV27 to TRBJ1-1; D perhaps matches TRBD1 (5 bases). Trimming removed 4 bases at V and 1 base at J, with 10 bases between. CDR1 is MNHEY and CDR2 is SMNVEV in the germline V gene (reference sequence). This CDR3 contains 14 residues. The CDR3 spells CASSSGQWNTEAFF. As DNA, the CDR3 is TGTGCCAGCAGTTCAGGGCAATGGAACACTGAAGCTTTCTTT.

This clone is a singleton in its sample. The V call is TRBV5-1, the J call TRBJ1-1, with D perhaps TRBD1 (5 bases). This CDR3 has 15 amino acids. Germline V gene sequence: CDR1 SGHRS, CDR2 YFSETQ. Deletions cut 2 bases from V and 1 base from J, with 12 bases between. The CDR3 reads CASSLAQVPNTEAFF. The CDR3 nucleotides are TGCGCCAGCAGCTTAGCACAGGTGCCGAACACTGAAGCTTTCTTT.

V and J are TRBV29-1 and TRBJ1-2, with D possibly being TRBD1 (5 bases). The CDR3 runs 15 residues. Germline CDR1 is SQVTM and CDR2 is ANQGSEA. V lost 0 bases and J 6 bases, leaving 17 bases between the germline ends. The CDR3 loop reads CSVEERGVRSNGYTF. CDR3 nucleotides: TGCAGCGTTGAAGAACGGGGGGTACGAAGTAATGGCTACACCTTC. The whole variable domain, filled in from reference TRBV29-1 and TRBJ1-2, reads SAVISQKPSRDICQRGTSLTIQCQVDSQVTMMFWYRQQPGQSLTLIATANQGSEATYESGFVIDKFPISRPNLTFSTLTVSNMSPEDSSIYLCSVEERGVRSNGYTFGSGTRLTVV.

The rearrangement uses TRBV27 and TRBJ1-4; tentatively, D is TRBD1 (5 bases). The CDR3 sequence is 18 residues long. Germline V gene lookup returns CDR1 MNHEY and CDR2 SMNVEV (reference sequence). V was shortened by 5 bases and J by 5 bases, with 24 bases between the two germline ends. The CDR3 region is CASSPTFSPQVGNEKLFF. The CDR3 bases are TGTGCCAGCAGTCCCACCTTTTCGCCACAGGTGGGAAATGAAAAACTGTTTTTT.

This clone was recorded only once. CDR3 nucleotide sequence: TGTGCCAGCAGTGGGGAGCCAAACAAGGTCCCAGAGACCCAGTACTTC. Translated, it gives CASSGEPNKVPETQYF. The rearrangement links TRBV2 to TRBJ2-5; D may be TRBD2 (5 bases). This CDR3 has 16 amino acids. Germline lookup yields CDR1 SNHLY and CDR2 FYNNEI. V was trimmed by 4 bases and J by 4 bases, leaving 19 bases between them. Variable domain in full (rest from reference TRBV2 and TRBJ2-5): EPEVTQTPSHQVTQMGQEVILRCVPISNHLYFYWYRQILGQKVEFLVSFYNNEISEKSEIFDDQFSVERPDGSNFTLKIRSTKLEDSAMYFCASSGEPNKVPETQYFGPGTRLLVL.

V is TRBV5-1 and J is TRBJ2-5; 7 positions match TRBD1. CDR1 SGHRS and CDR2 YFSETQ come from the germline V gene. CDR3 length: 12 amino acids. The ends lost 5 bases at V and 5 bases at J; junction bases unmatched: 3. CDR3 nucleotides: TGCGCCAGCAGAAGGGGGCAGGAGACCCAGTACTTC. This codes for CASRRGQETQYF.

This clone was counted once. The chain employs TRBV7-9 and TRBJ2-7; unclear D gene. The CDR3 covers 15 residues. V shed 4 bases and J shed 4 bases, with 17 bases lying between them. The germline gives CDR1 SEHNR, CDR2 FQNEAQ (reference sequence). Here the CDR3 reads CASSSYTDFAYEQYF. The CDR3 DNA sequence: TGTGCCAGCAGCTCTTACACTGACTTCGCTTACGAGCAGTACTTC.

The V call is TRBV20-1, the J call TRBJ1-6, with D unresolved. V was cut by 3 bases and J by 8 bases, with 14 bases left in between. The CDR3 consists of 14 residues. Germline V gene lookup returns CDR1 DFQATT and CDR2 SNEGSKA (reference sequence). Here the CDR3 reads CSASPANLDSPLHF. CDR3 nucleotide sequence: TGCAGTGCTAGTCCCGCGAACTTAGATTCACCCCTCCACTTT.

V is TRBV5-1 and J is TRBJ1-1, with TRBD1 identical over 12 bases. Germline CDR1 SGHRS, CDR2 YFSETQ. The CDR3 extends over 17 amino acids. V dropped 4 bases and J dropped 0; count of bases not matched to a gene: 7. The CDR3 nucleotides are TGCGCCAGCAGCGAAACTGGGACAGGGGGCCTGAACACTGAAGCTTTCTTT. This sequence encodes CASSETGTGGLNTEAFF.

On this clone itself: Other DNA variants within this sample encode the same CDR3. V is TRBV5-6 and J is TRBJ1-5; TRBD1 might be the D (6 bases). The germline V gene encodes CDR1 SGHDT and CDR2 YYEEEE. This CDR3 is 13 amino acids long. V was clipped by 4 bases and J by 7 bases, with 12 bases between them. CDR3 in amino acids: CASSLTGTQPQHF. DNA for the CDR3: TGTGCCAGCAGCCTAACAGGGACCCAGCCCCAGCATTTT. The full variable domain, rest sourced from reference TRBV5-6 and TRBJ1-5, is DAGVTQSPTHLIKTRGQQVTLRCSPKSGHDTVSWYQQALGQGPQFIFQYYEEEERQRGNFPDRFSGHQFPNYSSELNVNALLLGDSALYLCASSLTGTQPQHFGDGTRLSIL.

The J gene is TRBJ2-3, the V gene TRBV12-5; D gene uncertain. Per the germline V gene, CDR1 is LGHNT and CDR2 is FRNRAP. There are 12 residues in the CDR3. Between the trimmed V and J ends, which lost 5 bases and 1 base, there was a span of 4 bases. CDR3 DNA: TGTGCTAGTGGTCCCGGCACAGATACGCAGTATTTT. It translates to CASGPGTDTQYF.

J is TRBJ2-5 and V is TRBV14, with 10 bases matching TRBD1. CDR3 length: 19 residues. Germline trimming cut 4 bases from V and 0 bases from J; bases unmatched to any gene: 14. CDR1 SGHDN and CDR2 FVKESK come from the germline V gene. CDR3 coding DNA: TGTGCCAGCAGCCTCACCGGGACAGGGGTTTGGGGCTACCAAGAGACCCAGTACTTC. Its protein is CASSLTGTGVWGYQETQYF.

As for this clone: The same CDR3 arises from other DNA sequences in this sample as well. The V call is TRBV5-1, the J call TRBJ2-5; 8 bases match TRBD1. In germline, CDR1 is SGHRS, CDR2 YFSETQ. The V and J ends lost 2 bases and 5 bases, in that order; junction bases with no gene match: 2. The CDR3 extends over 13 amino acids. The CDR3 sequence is CASSFPGGETQYF. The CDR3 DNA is TGCGCCAGCAGCTTCCCAGGGGGCGAGACCCAGTACTTC.

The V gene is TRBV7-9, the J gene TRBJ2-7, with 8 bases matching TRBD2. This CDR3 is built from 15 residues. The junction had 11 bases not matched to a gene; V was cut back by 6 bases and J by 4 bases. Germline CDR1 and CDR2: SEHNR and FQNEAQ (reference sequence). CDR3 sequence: CASRSSGGPLYEQYF. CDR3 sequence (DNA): TGTGCCAGCAGGTCCAGCGGGGGCCCCCTTTACGAGCAGTACTTC.

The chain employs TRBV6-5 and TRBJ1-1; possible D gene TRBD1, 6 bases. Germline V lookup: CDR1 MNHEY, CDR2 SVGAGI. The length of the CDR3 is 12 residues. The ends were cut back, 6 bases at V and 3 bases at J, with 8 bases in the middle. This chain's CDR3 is CASRKGDTEAFF. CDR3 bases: TGTGCCAGCAGGAAGGGGGACACTGAAGCTTTCTTT.